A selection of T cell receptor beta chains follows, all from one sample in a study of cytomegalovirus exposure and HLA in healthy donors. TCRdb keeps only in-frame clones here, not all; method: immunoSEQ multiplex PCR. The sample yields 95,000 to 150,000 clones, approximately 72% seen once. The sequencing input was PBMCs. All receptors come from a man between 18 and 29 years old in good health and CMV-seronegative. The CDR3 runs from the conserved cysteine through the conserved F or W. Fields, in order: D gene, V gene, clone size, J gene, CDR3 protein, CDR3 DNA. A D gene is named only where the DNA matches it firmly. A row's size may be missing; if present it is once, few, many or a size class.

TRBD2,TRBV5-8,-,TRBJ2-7,CASSRGGALEHEQYF,TGTGCCAGCAGCCGGGGGGGGGCCCTCGAGCACGAGCAGTACTTC
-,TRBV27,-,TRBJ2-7,CASSPMTGTGTYEQYF,TGTGCCAGCAGTCCAATGACAGGAACCGGCACCTACGAGCAGTACTTC
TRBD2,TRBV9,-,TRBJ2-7,CASSGAGGYEQYF,TGTGCCAGCAGCGGGGCGGGAGGGTACGAGCAGTACTTC
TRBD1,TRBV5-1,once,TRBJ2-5,CASSSGTGFQETQYF,TGCGCCAGCAGCTCGGGGACAGGGTTCCAAGAGACCCAGTACTTC
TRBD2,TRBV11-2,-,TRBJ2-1,CASSLGTSGYNEQFF,TGTGCCAGCAGCTTAGGGACTAGCGGATACAATGAGCAGTTCTTC
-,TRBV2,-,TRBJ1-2,CASSGEYYGYTF,TGTGCCAGCAGCGGGGAATACTATGGCTACACCTTC
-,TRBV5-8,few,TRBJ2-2,CASSLLAGTANTGELFF,TGTGCCAGCAGCTTGCTGGCGGGCACTGCGAACACCGGGGAGCTGTTTTTT
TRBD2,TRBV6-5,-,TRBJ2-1,CASSYSAGGSYNEQFF,TGTGCCAGCAGTTACTCCGCGGGAGGTAGCTACAATGAGCAGTTCTTC
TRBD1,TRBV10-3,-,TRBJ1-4,CAIPDRGRILANEKLFF,TGTGCCATCCCCGACAGGGGGCGGATTTTGGCTAATGAAAAACTGTTTTTT
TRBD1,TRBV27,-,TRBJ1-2,CASSSRQGVSYGYTF,TGTGCCAGCAGTTCCCGACAGGGAGTTAGCTATGGCTACACCTTC
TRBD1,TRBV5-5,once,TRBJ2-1,CASSSQGPNEQFF,TGTGCCAGCAGCTCACAGGGGCCCAATGAGCAGTTCTTC
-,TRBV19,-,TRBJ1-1,CASSPQRGYTEAFF,TGTGCCAGTAGTCCCCAGCGCGGCTACACTGAAGCTTTCTTT
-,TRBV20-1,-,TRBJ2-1,CKARAGEQFF,TGCAAGGCTAGGGCGGGTGAGCAGTTCTTC
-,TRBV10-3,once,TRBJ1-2,CASRRGANYGYTF,TGTGCCAGCCGCAGGGGAGCTAACTATGGCTACACCTTC
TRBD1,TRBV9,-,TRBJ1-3,CASSQGQGVSGNTIYF,TGTGCCAGCAGCCAGGGACAGGGGGTTTCTGGAAACACCATATATTTT
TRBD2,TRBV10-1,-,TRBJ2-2,CASRRLANTGELFF,TGCGCCAGCCGGAGACTAGCTAACACCGGGGAGCTGTTTTTT
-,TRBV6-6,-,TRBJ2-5,CASGEGDGRETQYF,TGTGCCAGCGGTGAGGGGGACGGGAGGGAGACCCAGTACTTC
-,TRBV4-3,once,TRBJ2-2,CASSHLRYAGELFF,TGCGCCAGCAGCCACCTAAGATATGCCGGGGAGCTGTTTTTT
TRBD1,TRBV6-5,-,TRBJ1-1,CASSYTGTGTEAFF,TGTGCCAGCAGTTACACCGGGACAGGGACTGAAGCTTTCTTT
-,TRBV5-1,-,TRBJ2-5,CASAGAQSGTQYF,TGCGCCAGCGCGGGGGCACAGTCTGGGACCCAGTACTTC
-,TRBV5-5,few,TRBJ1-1,CASSPTWTGNLMNTEAFF,TGTGCCAGCAGCCCCACATGGACGGGGAACTTAATGAACACTGAAGCTTTCTTT
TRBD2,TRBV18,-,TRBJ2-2,CASSRLAGRDSGELFF,TGTGCCAGCTCACGACTAGCCGGGAGGGACTCCGGGGAGCTGTTTTTT
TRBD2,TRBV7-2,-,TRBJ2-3,CASSLGLAGGQDTQYF,TGTGCCAGCAGCTTGGGACTAGCGGGGGGGCAAGATACGCAGTATTTT
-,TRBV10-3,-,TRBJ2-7,CAISVAGFRSEQYF,TGTGCCATCAGTGTTGCGGGGTTTAGGAGCGAGCAGTACTTC
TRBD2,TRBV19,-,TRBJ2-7,CASRVAGGPYEQYF,TGTGCCAGCCGTGTAGCGGGAGGGCCGTACGAGCAGTACTTC
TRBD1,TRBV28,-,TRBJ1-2,CASSIGQGASYGYTF,TGTGCCAGCAGCATCGGACAGGGGGCTTCCTATGGCTACACCTTC
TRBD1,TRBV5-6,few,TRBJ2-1,CASSSRDSYHEQFF,TGTGCCAGCAGCTCCCGGGACAGCTACCATGAGCAGTTCTTC
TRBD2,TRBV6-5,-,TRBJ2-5,CASSYGGGPWETQYF,TGTGCCAGCAGTTACGGCGGGGGGCCTTGGGAGACCCAGTACTTC
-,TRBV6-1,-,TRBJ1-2,CASSERKNYGYTF,TGTGCCAGCAGTGAGCGAAAAAACTATGGCTACACCTTC
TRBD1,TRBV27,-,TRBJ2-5,CASRKRGTGGGETQYF,TGTGCCAGCAGGAAAAGAGGGACAGGGGGGGGAGAGACCCAGTACTTC
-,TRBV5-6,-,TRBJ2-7,CASSSVDRDYEQYF,TGTGCCAGCAGCTCCGTGGACAGAGACTACGAGCAGTACTTC